The 17 T cell receptor beta chains below come from one sample, sequenced in a study of T cells in Graves' hyperthyroidism and ophthalmopathy. Researchers took RNA transcripts and amplified the TCR beta CDR3 regions from them. HTBI primers drove first-round RT-PCR of the TCR CDR3. TCRdb independently ran MiXCR on the multiplex PCR reads; one entry per CDR3 protein. The sample gives some 360,000 distinct CDR3 sequences, 15% to 20% of which show up once; roughly a sixth is in the top ten. Material: blood. These receptors originate from a woman aged 40 to 49 with Graves' ophthalmopathy.

This clonotype was observed at least ten times. The chain has TRBV6-2 or TRBV6-3 and TRBJ1-1; D perhaps matches TRBD1 (5 bases). The germline V gene encodes CDR1 MNHEY and CDR2 SVGEGT. Deletions cut 5 bases from V and 4 bases from J, with 14 bases between. The CDR3 has 14 residues. This CDR3 is CASSRGLGGTEAFF. Written as DNA, the CDR3 is TGTGCCAGCAGTAGAGGACTGGGGGGCACTGAAGCTTTCTTT.

About this clonotype itself: A junction boundary mismatches the germline segment, possibly from a read error. The chain couples TRBV10-2 to TRBJ1-1; D perhaps matches TRBD1 (5 bases). Germline V CDR1 and CDR2: WSHSY, SAAADI. The CDR3 covers 13 residues. The CDR3 coding sequence is TGCGCCAGCAGTCAAGGGGCTGGCACTGAAGCTCTCTTT. Its protein product is CASSQGAGTEALF.

V is TRBV28 and J is TRBJ2-6; no clear D. With 3 bases removed from V and 3 bases from J, the gap between germline ends came to 6 bases. Germline V gene sequence: CDR1 MDHEN, CDR2 SYDVKM. The CDR3 totals 14 residues. CDR3 loop: CASSFSLGANVLTF. The CDR3 DNA reads as TGTGCCAGCAGTTTTTCCCTTGGGGCCAACGTCCTGACTTTC.

On this clonotype: This clone may be a read error of a much larger clone one base away. This chain uses TRBV2 with TRBJ2-7; the D call may be TRBD1 or TRBD2 (5 bases each). Germline V gene lookup returns CDR1 SNHLY and CDR2 FYNNEI. Trimming pared 8 bases from V and 4 bases from J, leaving 12 bases between. The CDR3 totals 12 residues. This chain's CDR3 is CASWGPFYEQYF. CDR3 in DNA: TGTGCCAGCTGGGGACCGTTTTACGAGCAGTACTTC.

This clonotype was found many times. The chain has TRBV28 and TRBJ2-5; D possibly matches TRBD1 or TRBD2 (6 bases each). The length of the CDR3 is 16 residues. Germline-derived CDR1 and CDR2 are MDHEN and SYDVKM. The V end was cut by 4 bases, the J end by 7 bases, with 22 bases between. CDR3 DNA: TGTGCCAGCAGTTCCTTAGGGGCAAGCGGAGGGGGGACCCAGTACTTC. Encoded protein: CASSSLGASGGGTQYF.

The chain has TRBV20-1 and TRBJ2-7; TRBD1 matches 7 bases. With 4 bases clipped from V and 4 bases from J, the junction kept 4 bases outside the gene matches. CDR3 length: 12 amino acids. The germline V gene encodes CDR1 DFQATT and CDR2 SNEGSKA (reference sequence). CDR3 sequence: CSATPTGYEQYF. In nucleotides, the CDR3 is TGCAGTGCTACCCCGACAGGGTACGAGCAGTACTTC.

There are many counts of this clonotype. The genes are TRBV5-1 and TRBJ1-1, with D perhaps matching TRBD1 (5 bases). Trimming pared 5 bases from V and 1 base from J, leaving 12 bases between. This CDR3 is 14 amino acids long. CDR1 and CDR2 from the germline V gene are SGHRS and YFSETQ. CDR3 amino acids: CASRHGHANTEAFF. DNA for the CDR3: TGCGCCAGCAGACACGGACACGCGAACACTGAAGCTTTCTTT.

The sample holds many counts of this clonotype. The rearrangement uses TRBV7-9 and TRBJ2-5; D perhaps matches TRBD2 (5 bases). CDR1 is SEHNR and CDR2 is FQNEAQ in the germline V gene (reference sequence). This CDR3 region has 12 residues. V lost 6 bases, J lost 2 bases, and 7 bases lay in between. The CDR3, as DNA: TGTGCCAGCAGAAGAGGGCAAGAGACCCAGTACTTC. Encoded protein: CASRRGQETQYF.

This clonotype has a count of ten or more. J is TRBJ1-5 and V is TRBV19, with D maybe TRBD1 (5 bases). Germline V lookup: CDR1 LNHDA, CDR2 SQIVND (reference sequence). V was pared by 8 bases and J by 1 base, with 12 bases between. CDR3 length equals 14 residues. The CDR3 DNA reads as TGTGCCAGTCGCCGGGACGGGAGCAATCAGCCCCAGCATTTT. Amino acids: CASRRDGSNQPQHF. Variable domain in full (rest from reference TRBV19 and TRBJ1-5): DGGITQSPKYLFRKEGQNVTLSCEQNLNHDAMYWYRQDPGQGLRLIYYSQIVNDFQKGDIAEGYSVSREKKESFPLTVTSAQKNPTAFYLCASRRDGSNQPQHFGDGTRLSIL.

The sample holds many counts of this clonotype. This chain links TRBV30 with TRBJ1-1; 7 bases map to TRBD1. CDR1 is GTSNPN and CDR2 is SVGIG in the germline V gene (reference sequence). The CDR3 extends over 13 amino acids. Losses at the gene ends were 3 bases for V and 6 bases for J; bases not matched to a gene: 7. In nucleotides, the CDR3 is TGTGCCTGGAGGTTGTGGGACAGAGCTGAAGCTTTCTTT. Its protein is CAWRLWDRAEAFF.

This clonotype was picked up many times. V gene TRBV11-1 combines with J gene TRBJ2-7; 9 nucleotides agree with TRBD1. In germline, CDR1 is SGHAT, CDR2 FQDESV (reference sequence). J was trimmed by 4 bases and V by 5 bases; bases with no gene match: 9. The CDR3 sequence is 15 residues long. DNA of the CDR3: TGTGCCAGCAGCGGGGGACAGGGTGGTGGTTACGAGCAGTACTTC. Protein sequence: CASSGGQGGGYEQYF.

This clonotype was picked up a small number of times. The V gene is TRBV12-3 or TRBV12-4, the J gene TRBJ1-1; TRBD1 might be the D (5 bases). CDR3 length equals 12 residues. Trimming pared 5 bases from V and 7 bases from J, leaving 11 bases between. The chain's CDR3 is CASSRDWGEAFF. The CDR3 DNA reads as TGTGCCAGCAGTAGGGACTGGGGTGAAGCTTTCTTT.

As concerns this clonotype: A clone one base away is much larger, so this may be a read error. The J gene is TRBJ2-5, the V gene TRBV20-1, with 10 bases lining up with TRBD2. CDR1 is DFQATT, CDR2 SNEGSKA, per germline (reference sequence). This CDR3 contains 13 residues. DNA of the CDR3: TGCAGTGCCCCAGGGACTAGCGATGTGACCCTGTACTTC. This encodes CSAPGTSDVTLYF.

This clonotype was observed many times. The chain has TRBV19 and TRBJ1-5; D is perhaps TRBD1 (6 bases). This CDR3 spans 15 amino acids. Germline CDR1 and CDR2: LNHDA and SQIVND (reference sequence). The V end was cut by 6 bases, the J end by 1 base, with 13 bases between. CDR3 DNA: TGTGCCAGTAGATGGGCGGGACAAAGCAATCAGCCCCAGCATTTT. Its translation is CASRWAGQSNQPQHF.

Many counts were recorded for this clonotype. The gene calls are TRBV7-2 and TRBJ1-5; no firm D call. The CDR3 runs to 12 residues. Germline lookup yields CDR1 SGHTA and CDR2 FQGNSA. V was trimmed by 1 base and J by 7 bases, leaving 5 bases between them. The CDR3, as DNA: TGTGCCAGCAGCTTAGAAAGGCAGCCCCAGCATTTT. Translated, it gives CASSLERQPQHF.

This clonotype was recorded a few times. The chain couples TRBV9 to TRBJ1-5; D might be TRBD1 (6 bases). Trimming cost V 4 bases and J 5 bases, with 19 bases left between them. The CDR3 consists of 16 residues. Per germline, CDR1 SGDLS and CDR2 YYNGEE. CDR3 DNA sequence: TGTGCCAGCAGCCCCGAGGGGGGGGGCGCGGATCAGCCCCAGCATTTT. It codes for CASSPEGGGADQPQHF.

This clonotype came up a few times. This rearrangement joins TRBV19 to TRBJ2-1; 7 nucleotides align to TRBD2. Germline loops: CDR1 LNHDA, CDR2 SQIVND (reference sequence). J was trimmed by 3 bases and V by 8 bases; bases with no gene match: 13. The CDR3 extends over 16 amino acids. The CDR3 here is CASSGTTHRDYNEQFF. DNA for the CDR3: TGTGCCAGTTCCGGGACTACTCATCGGGACTACAATGAGCAGTTCTTC.